This section outlines one T cell receptor (beta chain) sequence together with its context. V lost 2 bases and J lost 2; bases outside the gene matches: 4. CDR3 length equals 15 residues. Germline loops: CDR1 SGHRS, CDR2 YFSETQ. These data come from a study of blood T cell repertoires in COVID-19. Whole-study context: T cells, B-cell-depleted T cells, or PBMCs provided the cDNA or gDNA that served as material.

Data came from immunoSEQ multiplex PCR; TCRdb stores just in-frame clones and leaves some out. This sample has roughly 87,000 clones, with approximately 84% found just once. The receptor's source is a woman aged 60-70 years with acute or convalescent COVID-19. The chain links TRBV5-1 to TRBJ2-1; TRBD1 aligns across 7 bases. Sequencing was performed on peripheral blood. This chain's CDR3 is CASSFTGEAYNEQFF. DNA for the CDR3: TGCGCCAGCAGCTTCACAGGGGAAGCCTACAATGAGCAGTTCTTC.